This is a list of T cell receptor beta chains from one sample in a study of blood T cell repertoires in COVID-19. Assay: immunoSEQ multiplex PCR; the TCRdb copy retains only in-frame clones and omits some. The sample includes hundreds of thousands of clones, 75% to 90% of them seen just once. Sequences were obtained from peripheral blood. These receptors were collected from a woman aged 50 to 65 with COVID-19, enrolled during active disease. CDR3s include the opening cysteine and the closing phenylalanine or tryptophan. The D gene is left open where the match is weak. Where a row states a size, it is once, few, many or the class of an expanded clone; other rows omit it.

d_call: TRBD1; v_call: TRBV10-3; clone_size: -; j_call: TRBJ2-1; cdr3_nt: TGTGCCATCAGTGAGTCGGGACAGGGAAAGCAGTTCTTC; cdr3_aa: CAISESGQGKQFF
d_call: TRBD1; v_call: TRBV19; clone_size: -; j_call: TRBJ1-2; cdr3_nt: TGTGCCAGTAGTATTGGGACAGGGGGCGCGGGCTACACCTTC; cdr3_aa: CASSIGTGGAGYTF
d_call: -; v_call: TRBV3-1/TRBV3-2; clone_size: -; j_call: TRBJ2-7; cdr3_nt: TGTGCCAGCAGCCAGTCGTCAGTGATATACTACGAGCAGTACTTC; cdr3_aa: CASSQSSVIYYEQYF
d_call: -; v_call: TRBV30; clone_size: few; j_call: TRBJ1-1; cdr3_nt: TGTGCCTGGACGCCGGCAGGACTCACTGAAGCTTTCTTT; cdr3_aa: CAWTPAGLTEAFF
d_call: TRBD2; v_call: TRBV20-1; clone_size: -; j_call: TRBJ2-3; cdr3_nt: TGCAGTGCTAGTTTAACTAGCGGGAGGTCCGCAGATACGCAGTATTTT; cdr3_aa: CSASLTSGRSADTQYF
d_call: TRBD1; v_call: TRBV3-1/TRBV3-2; clone_size: -; j_call: TRBJ1-6; cdr3_nt: TGTGCCAGCAGCCAAGAAACGCAGGACAGGGCCCTCTATAATTCACCCCTCCACTTT; cdr3_aa: CASSQETQDRALYNSPLHF
d_call: TRBD1; v_call: TRBV4-2; clone_size: -; j_call: TRBJ1-1; cdr3_nt: TGTGCCAGCGCCTCCAACCGCCCGGGACAGGGGATGAACACTGAAGCTTTCTTT; cdr3_aa: CASASNRPGQGMNTEAFF
d_call: -; v_call: TRBV5-5; clone_size: -; j_call: TRBJ2-5; cdr3_nt: TGTGCCAGCCTGGTGGGAGGGGGAGAGACCCAGTACTTC; cdr3_aa: CASLVGGGETQYF
d_call: TRBD1; v_call: TRBV25-1; clone_size: -; j_call: TRBJ2-1; cdr3_nt: TGTGCCAGCAGTGAATTCCCGGGACAGGGGGCATATGAGCAGTTCTTC; cdr3_aa: CASSEFPGQGAYEQFF
d_call: TRBD1; v_call: TRBV12-5; clone_size: -; j_call: TRBJ2-1; cdr3_nt: TGTGCTAGTGGTTTGATCTCCGGGACAGGGTACAATGAGCAGTTCTTC; cdr3_aa: CASGLISGTGYNEQFF
d_call: -; v_call: TRBV20-1; clone_size: -; j_call: TRBJ2-7; cdr3_nt: TGCAGTGCTGCGGACTACGAGCAGTACTTC; cdr3_aa: CSAADYEQYF
d_call: -; v_call: TRBV18; clone_size: -; j_call: TRBJ2-1; cdr3_nt: TGTGCCAGCTCACCACTAGCGGTAGATTACAATGAGCAGTTCTTC; cdr3_aa: CASSPLAVDYNEQFF
d_call: TRBD1; v_call: TRBV11-2; clone_size: -; j_call: TRBJ1-1; cdr3_nt: TGTGCCAGCAGCCCAATCATGGGACAGCTGAACACTGAAGCTTTCTTT; cdr3_aa: CASSPIMGQLNTEAFF
d_call: TRBD1; v_call: TRBV29-1; clone_size: -; j_call: TRBJ1-1; cdr3_nt: TGCAGCGGTGGACAGGGGTCGGACACTGAAGCTTTCTTT; cdr3_aa: CSGGQGSDTEAFF
d_call: TRBD1; v_call: TRBV11-2; clone_size: -; j_call: TRBJ1-2; cdr3_nt: TGTGCCAGCAGCATACAGGGGAATGGCTACACCTTC; cdr3_aa: CASSIQGNGYTF
d_call: -; v_call: TRBV5-1; clone_size: -; j_call: TRBJ2-3; cdr3_nt: TGCGCCAGCAGCTTACAAGATCCCGGCACAGATACGCAGTATTTT; cdr3_aa: CASSLQDPGTDTQYF
d_call: TRBD1; v_call: TRBV10-3; clone_size: -; j_call: TRBJ1-2; cdr3_nt: TGTGCCATCACCGAAAGGCCCGGGACAGGGGGCTATGGCTACACCTTC; cdr3_aa: CAITERPGTGGYGYTF
d_call: TRBD2; v_call: TRBV11-1; clone_size: few; j_call: TRBJ2-7; cdr3_nt: TGTGCCAGCAGCTTACAAATAGCGGGCGATGCTTACGAGCAGTACTTC; cdr3_aa: CASSLQIAGDAYEQYF
d_call: -; v_call: TRBV4-2; clone_size: -; j_call: TRBJ1-1; cdr3_nt: TGTGCCAGCAGCCAAGGCGGGGGTGAAGCTTTCTTT; cdr3_aa: CASSQGGGEAFF
d_call: TRBD1; v_call: TRBV5-1; clone_size: once; j_call: TRBJ1-1; cdr3_nt: TGCGCCAGCAGCGTTCGGACAGGGGAACGTGAAGCTTTCTTT; cdr3_aa: CASSVRTGEREAFF
d_call: -; v_call: TRBV10-3; clone_size: -; j_call: TRBJ1-2; cdr3_nt: TGTGCCATCAGTGAGTCTGGGCAGGCAAGCTATGGCTACACCTTC; cdr3_aa: CAISESGQASYGYTF
d_call: TRBD2; v_call: TRBV11-3; clone_size: -; j_call: TRBJ2-3; cdr3_nt: TGTGCCAGCACACATTCCGGGACTAGCGGGAGACTAAATACGCAGTATTTT; cdr3_aa: CASTHSGTSGRLNTQYF
d_call: -; v_call: TRBV5-1; clone_size: -; j_call: TRBJ1-5; cdr3_nt: TGCGCCAGCAGCTTGTGGGGCGCGGGATCTCAGCCCCAGCATTTT; cdr3_aa: CASSLWGAGSQPQHF
d_call: TRBD1; v_call: TRBV12-3/TRBV12-4; clone_size: -; j_call: TRBJ1-1; cdr3_nt: TGTGCCAGCAGTTTAGGCAGGGACAGTGAAGCTTTCTTT; cdr3_aa: CASSLGRDSEAFF
d_call: -; v_call: TRBV13; clone_size: -; j_call: TRBJ2-7; cdr3_nt: TGTGCCAGCAGCAACCGCAGAAGAAATAAAGACTACGAGCAGTACTTC; cdr3_aa: CASSNRRRNKDYEQYF
d_call: -; v_call: TRBV4-1; clone_size: -; j_call: TRBJ2-3; cdr3_nt: TGCGCCAGCAGCCACCCCGGGACTCTTTCAGAGACGCAGTATTTT; cdr3_aa: CASSHPGTLSETQYF
d_call: TRBD1; v_call: TRBV13; clone_size: few; j_call: TRBJ1-1; cdr3_nt: TGTGCCAGCAGCTCCAAAGAGGGGGCGAACACTGAAGCTTTCTTT; cdr3_aa: CASSSKEGANTEAFF
d_call: TRBD1; v_call: TRBV9; clone_size: -; j_call: TRBJ1-2; cdr3_nt: TGTGCCAGCAGCGTAGGTTTCGGGACAGGGGATTTATCTGGCTACACCTTC; cdr3_aa: CASSVGFGTGDLSGYTF
d_call: -; v_call: TRBV6-5; clone_size: -; j_call: TRBJ1-1; cdr3_nt: TGTGCCAGCCTGACAGCGAACACTGAAGCTTTCTTT; cdr3_aa: CASLTANTEAFF
d_call: TRBD2; v_call: TRBV27; clone_size: -; j_call: TRBJ2-2; cdr3_nt: TGTGCCAGCAGTTCGTGGGGGGGTTCGAACACCGGGGAGCTGTTTTTT; cdr3_aa: CASSSWGGSNTGELFF
d_call: -; v_call: TRBV6-1; clone_size: -; j_call: TRBJ1-1; cdr3_nt: TGTGCCAGCAGTGAACCCAGCGGGGCAGTCAGAGAAGCTTTCTTT; cdr3_aa: CASSEPSGAVREAFF
d_call: -; v_call: TRBV27; clone_size: -; j_call: TRBJ2-5; cdr3_nt: TGTGCCAGCAGTTTAGTACAGGCAAAGACCCAGTACTTC; cdr3_aa: CASSLVQAKTQYF
d_call: -; v_call: TRBV30; clone_size: -; j_call: TRBJ1-4; cdr3_nt: TGTGCCTGGAGTGTACTAAGGGAAAAACTGTTTTTT; cdr3_aa: CAWSVLREKLFF
d_call: TRBD1; v_call: TRBV29-1; clone_size: -; j_call: TRBJ1-3; cdr3_nt: TGCAGCGTCTGGACAGGGGGCGCCGGTTTGGCTGGAAACACCATATATTTT; cdr3_aa: CSVWTGGAGLAGNTIYF
d_call: -; v_call: TRBV4-2; clone_size: -; j_call: TRBJ1-5; cdr3_nt: TGTGCCAGCAGCCAAGATCCGAACAGGCCTAATCAGCCCCAGCATTTT; cdr3_aa: CASSQDPNRPNQPQHF
d_call: -; v_call: TRBV7-9; clone_size: -; j_call: TRBJ1-2; cdr3_nt: TGTGCCAGCAGCTTAGACTTGGGGAGTCATGGCTACACCTTC; cdr3_aa: CASSLDLGSHGYTF
d_call: -; v_call: TRBV18; clone_size: few; j_call: TRBJ1-1; cdr3_nt: TGTGCCAGCTCACCTAACATGAACACTGAAGCTTTCTTT; cdr3_aa: CASSPNMNTEAFF
d_call: -; v_call: TRBV5-6; clone_size: few; j_call: TRBJ2-2; cdr3_nt: TGTGCCAGCAGTCACTCCCTAGAGATCGCGAACACCGGGGAGCTGTTTTTT; cdr3_aa: CASSHSLEIANTGELFF
d_call: TRBD1; v_call: TRBV5-1; clone_size: -; j_call: TRBJ2-4; cdr3_nt: TGCGCCAGCAGCGAAATGGGACAGGGAAACATTCAGTACTTC; cdr3_aa: CASSEMGQGNIQYF
d_call: TRBD1; v_call: TRBV7-9; clone_size: once; j_call: TRBJ2-7; cdr3_nt: TGTGCCAGCAGCCCCCAACCGGGACAGGCCACTAACTTGTACTTC; cdr3_aa: CASSPQPGQATNLYF
d_call: -; v_call: TRBV7-9; clone_size: -; j_call: TRBJ1-1; cdr3_nt: TGTGCCAGCAGCTTAGTCGGTGGCAGGGCGAACACTGAAGCTTTCTTT; cdr3_aa: CASSLVGGRANTEAFF
d_call: TRBD2; v_call: TRBV19; clone_size: -; j_call: TRBJ2-5; cdr3_nt: TGTGCCAGTAGTATATTTTGGCGGGAGGGCCAGGAGACCCAGTACTTC; cdr3_aa: CASSIFWREGQETQYF
d_call: TRBD2; v_call: TRBV27; clone_size: -; j_call: TRBJ2-7; cdr3_nt: TGTGCCAGCAGTTCAGCGGGAGAGGGCTACGAGCAGTACTTC; cdr3_aa: CASSSAGEGYEQYF
d_call: TRBD1; v_call: TRBV27; clone_size: -; j_call: TRBJ1-1; cdr3_nt: TGTGCCAGCAGTTCACGGGACAGGATGAACACTGAAGCTTTCTTT; cdr3_aa: CASSSRDRMNTEAFF
d_call: TRBD2; v_call: TRBV5-4; clone_size: -; j_call: TRBJ2-1; cdr3_nt: TGTGCCAGCAGCTTGTATAAAGCGGGATGGGATGAGCAGTTCTTC; cdr3_aa: CASSLYKAGWDEQFF
d_call: -; v_call: TRBV4-1; clone_size: -; j_call: TRBJ2-2; cdr3_nt: TGCGCCAGCAGCCAACGGAACCCTAGCGACACGAACACCGGGGAGCTGTTTTTT; cdr3_aa: CASSQRNPSDTNTGELFF
d_call: -; v_call: TRBV21-1; clone_size: -; j_call: TRBJ2-4; cdr3_nt: TGTGCCAGCAGCTCACTTCGGACAGGGGGCCCTGCCCCCAAATCATTCATTCAGTACTTC; cdr3_aa: CASSSLRTGGPAPKSFIQYF
d_call: -; v_call: TRBV7-4; clone_size: -; j_call: TRBJ2-7; cdr3_nt: TGTGCCAGAAGCTCCGTACAGGACAACTCCTACGAGCAGTACTTC; cdr3_aa: CARSSVQDNSYEQYF